Listed below are T cell receptor beta chains from one sample, sequenced in a study of shared T cell receptors in the human thymus. The repertoire was sequenced with immunoSEQ multiplex PCR; TCRdb's copy has only in-frame clones and lacks some. Of some 660,000 clones in the sample, about 90% were seen once. The same sample was also used in a study of human thymus T cells.

The sample taken for sequencing was thymocytes. The receptors were sampled from a boy younger than two with a congenital heart defect. The CDR3 runs from the conserved cysteine through the conserved F or W. The D gene is left open where the match is weak. Rows may omit the clone size; those that give it use once, few, many or a size class.

cdr3_aa: CASSFFWGPPYEQYF
cdr3_nt: TGTGCCAGCAGTTTTTTCTGGGGGCCCCCCTACGAGCAGTACTTC
v_call: TRBV28
j_call: TRBJ2-7
d_call: -
clone_size: -

cdr3_aa: CAPLPSESSGANVLTF
cdr3_nt: TGTGCCCCCCTTCCTAGCGAGTCCTCTGGGGCCAACGTCCTGACTTTC
v_call: TRBV25-1
j_call: TRBJ2-6
d_call: -
clone_size: once

cdr3_aa: CASSLGQGSHEQYF
cdr3_nt: TGTGCCAGCAGCTTGGGACAGGGCTCCCACGAGCAGTACTTC
v_call: TRBV7-3
j_call: TRBJ2-7
d_call: TRBD1
clone_size: -

cdr3_aa: CASSAGLANDTQYF
cdr3_nt: TGTGCCAGCAGCGCCGGACTAGCGAATGATACGCAGTATTTT
v_call: TRBV9
j_call: TRBJ2-3
d_call: TRBD2
clone_size: -

cdr3_aa: CASSEPRNNSNQPQHF
cdr3_nt: TGTGCCAGCAGTGAACCCAGAAATAATAGCAATCAGCCCCAGCATTTT
v_call: TRBV2
j_call: TRBJ1-5
d_call: -
clone_size: -

cdr3_aa: CASSDSGTEQETQYF
cdr3_nt: TGTGCCAGCAGCGATTCCGGGACAGAACAAGAGACCCAGTACTTC
v_call: TRBV13
j_call: TRBJ2-5
d_call: TRBD1
clone_size: -

cdr3_aa: CASSESGSGTGAYEQYF
cdr3_nt: TGTGCCAGCAGTGAGAGTGGATCCGGGACAGGGGCCTACGAGCAGTACTTC
v_call: TRBV25-1
j_call: TRBJ2-7
d_call: TRBD1
clone_size: -

cdr3_aa: CASSEDGSQAAQETQYF
cdr3_nt: TGTGCCAGCAGTGAAGATGGAAGTCAGGCTGCTCAAGAGACCCAGTACTTC
v_call: TRBV25-1
j_call: TRBJ2-5
d_call: -
clone_size: once

cdr3_aa: CASSLPGDPDTQYF
cdr3_nt: TGTGCCAGCAGCTTACCGGGAGACCCAGATACGCAGTATTTT
v_call: TRBV7-9
j_call: TRBJ2-3
d_call: -
clone_size: -

cdr3_aa: CASTRHTRNTEAFF
cdr3_nt: TGTGCCAGCACCCGACACACAAGGAACACTGAAGCTTTCTTT
v_call: TRBV27
j_call: TRBJ1-1
d_call: -
clone_size: -

cdr3_aa: CASSLSPHDRGPGNTIYF
cdr3_nt: TGTGCCAGCAGTTTAAGTCCCCATGACAGGGGCCCCGGAAACACCATATATTTT
v_call: TRBV28
j_call: TRBJ1-3
d_call: TRBD1
clone_size: -

cdr3_aa: CATPGAGETGELFF
cdr3_nt: TGCGCCACCCCAGGAGCGGGAGAGACCGGGGAGCTGTTTTTT
v_call: TRBV10-2
j_call: TRBJ2-2
d_call: TRBD2
clone_size: -

cdr3_aa: CASSLLAETSYNEQFF
cdr3_nt: TGTGCCAGCAGCCTCCTAGCGGAAACCTCCTACAATGAGCAGTTCTTC
v_call: TRBV5-4
j_call: TRBJ2-1
d_call: TRBD2
clone_size: -

cdr3_aa: CASSVGEFDTDTQYF
cdr3_nt: TGTGCCAGCAGCGTAGGAGAGTTTGATACAGATACGCAGTATTTT
v_call: TRBV9
j_call: TRBJ2-3
d_call: -
clone_size: -

cdr3_aa: CASSLVTGGDHYGYTF
cdr3_nt: TGTGCCAGCAGCTTGGTGACAGGGGGTGATCACTATGGCTACACCTTC
v_call: TRBV5-5
j_call: TRBJ1-2
d_call: TRBD1
clone_size: -

cdr3_aa: CASSLPGSKTIREAFF
cdr3_nt: TGTGCCAGCAGCCTACCCGGCAGCAAAACTATTCGAGAAGCTTTCTTT
v_call: TRBV7-9
j_call: TRBJ1-1
d_call: -
clone_size: -

cdr3_aa: CASSQVRSASRSSTDTQYF
cdr3_nt: TGCGCCAGCAGCCAAGTTCGCTCGGCTAGCAGATCTAGCACAGATACGCAGTATTTT
v_call: TRBV4-3
j_call: TRBJ2-3
d_call: -
clone_size: -

cdr3_aa: CASSQDLREGGEQYF
cdr3_nt: TGTGCCAGCAGCCAAGATTTGCGGGAGGGCGGCGAGCAGTACTTC
v_call: TRBV14
j_call: TRBJ2-7
d_call: TRBD2
clone_size: -

cdr3_aa: CASSQDPHVGLAGGDEQFF
cdr3_nt: TGTGCCAGCAGCCAAGACCCTCACGTAGGGCTAGCGGGTGGTGATGAGCAGTTCTTC
v_call: TRBV4-2
j_call: TRBJ2-1
d_call: TRBD2
clone_size: -

cdr3_aa: CASSLGSTRSNQPQHF
cdr3_nt: TGTGCCAGCAGTTTAGGGAGTACCCGTAGCAATCAGCCCCAGCATTTT
v_call: TRBV27
j_call: TRBJ1-5
d_call: -
clone_size: once

cdr3_aa: CASSLRRDSYNSPLHF
cdr3_nt: TGTGCCAGCAGTTTACGCCGTGACAGCTATAATTCACCCCTCCACTTT
v_call: TRBV28
j_call: TRBJ1-6
d_call: -
clone_size: -

cdr3_aa: CASGLEHSGQGIFANTEAFF
cdr3_nt: TGTGCTAGTGGTTTGGAGCACTCGGGACAGGGGATCTTCGCGAACACTGAAGCTTTCTTT
v_call: TRBV12-5
j_call: TRBJ1-1
d_call: TRBD1
clone_size: -

cdr3_aa: CASSQDPRDSSGNTIYF
cdr3_nt: TGCGCCAGCAGCCAAGATCCGCGGGACTCCTCTGGAAACACCATATATTTT
v_call: TRBV4-3
j_call: TRBJ1-3
d_call: -
clone_size: -

cdr3_aa: CASSLRNRGGHYGYTF
cdr3_nt: TGCGCCAGCAGCTTAAGAAACAGGGGGGGGCACTATGGCTACACCTTC
v_call: TRBV5-1
j_call: TRBJ1-2
d_call: TRBD1
clone_size: once

cdr3_aa: CASSSARDEQYF
cdr3_nt: TGTGCCAGCAGTTCCGCCAGGGATGAGCAGTACTTC
v_call: TRBV28
j_call: TRBJ2-5
d_call: -
clone_size: -

cdr3_aa: CASSAAPGTGGCETQYF
cdr3_nt: TGCGCCAGCAGCGCGGCGCCCGGGACTGGGGGTTGCGAGACCCAGTACTTC
v_call: TRBV5-1
j_call: TRBJ2-5
d_call: -
clone_size: -

cdr3_aa: CSVLRGDYGYTF
cdr3_nt: TGCAGCGTTCTCAGGGGGGACTATGGCTACACCTTC
v_call: TRBV29-1
j_call: TRBJ1-2
d_call: TRBD1
clone_size: -

cdr3_aa: CASGQLSGSYEQYF
cdr3_nt: TGTGCTAGTGGCCAACTTAGCGGGAGCTACGAGCAGTACTTC
v_call: TRBV12-5
j_call: TRBJ2-7
d_call: TRBD2
clone_size: -

cdr3_aa: CASSHSWQGGELFF
cdr3_nt: TGTGCCAGCTCCCATTCGTGGCAGGGCGGGGAGCTGTTTTTT
v_call: TRBV18
j_call: TRBJ2-2
d_call: -
clone_size: -

cdr3_aa: CASSLGTGTYVNSNQPQHF
cdr3_nt: TGTGCCAGCAGCTTGGGGACAGGGACCTATGTAAATAGCAATCAGCCCCAGCATTTT
v_call: TRBV5-6
j_call: TRBJ1-5
d_call: TRBD1
clone_size: -

cdr3_aa: CSANSGPQHF
cdr3_nt: TGCAGTGCTAACAGCGGCCCCCAGCATTTT
v_call: TRBV20-1
j_call: TRBJ1-5
d_call: -
clone_size: -

cdr3_aa: CASRAGLLNSPLHF
cdr3_nt: TGTGCCAGCAGGGCGGGACTGCTTAATTCACCCCTCCACTTT
v_call: TRBV2
j_call: TRBJ1-6
d_call: -
clone_size: few

cdr3_aa: CATPGLAGMADTQYF
cdr3_nt: TGTGCCACCCCAGGGCTAGCGGGTATGGCAGATACGCAGTATTTT
v_call: TRBV2
j_call: TRBJ2-3
d_call: TRBD2
clone_size: -

cdr3_aa: CASGDLKGRSSYNEQFF
cdr3_nt: TGTGCTAGTGGCGACCTGAAGGGGCGTAGCTCCTACAATGAGCAGTTCTTC
v_call: TRBV12-5
j_call: TRBJ2-1
d_call: -
clone_size: -

cdr3_aa: CASSLGTGGFNEQFF
cdr3_nt: TGTGCCAGCAGCCTAGGGACAGGGGGCTTTAATGAGCAGTTCTTC
v_call: TRBV14
j_call: TRBJ2-1
d_call: TRBD1
clone_size: -

cdr3_aa: CASSPGTGHLMNTEAFF
cdr3_nt: TGTGCCAGCAGTCCCGGGACAGGGCATCTGATGAACACTGAAGCTTTCTTT
v_call: TRBV2
j_call: TRBJ1-1
d_call: TRBD1
clone_size: -

cdr3_aa: CASSLKGLASYEQYF
cdr3_nt: TGTGCCAGCAGTTTAAAAGGACTAGCGTCCTACGAGCAGTACTTC
v_call: TRBV28
j_call: TRBJ2-7
d_call: TRBD2
clone_size: -

cdr3_aa: CASSTDRGYGYTF
cdr3_nt: TGTGCCAGCAGCACGGACAGGGGGTATGGCTACACCTTC
v_call: TRBV5-4
j_call: TRBJ1-2
d_call: TRBD1
clone_size: -

cdr3_aa: CASSHARTLQGRTYEQYF
cdr3_nt: TGCGCCAGCAGCCACGCCCGCACGTTACAGGGTCGGACCTACGAGCAGTACTTC
v_call: TRBV4-3
j_call: TRBJ2-7
d_call: -
clone_size: -

cdr3_aa: CASSQGLSSNQPQHF
cdr3_nt: TGCGCCAGCAGCCAAGGTCTCAGTAGCAATCAGCCCCAGCATTTT
v_call: TRBV4-3
j_call: TRBJ1-5
d_call: -
clone_size: -

cdr3_aa: CASSPWAVRGLGYTF
cdr3_nt: TGTGCCAGCAGTCCCTGGGCGGTCAGGGGGCTTGGCTACACCTTC
v_call: TRBV27
j_call: TRBJ1-2
d_call: TRBD1
clone_size: -

cdr3_aa: CASSSPNWTLQETQYF
cdr3_nt: TGTGCCAGCAGTTCCCCGAACTGGACTCTCCAAGAGACCCAGTACTTC
v_call: TRBV28
j_call: TRBJ2-5
d_call: -
clone_size: -

cdr3_aa: CASSAQMETQYF
cdr3_nt: TGTGCCAGCAGTGCTCAGATGGAGACCCAGTACTTC
v_call: TRBV25-1
j_call: TRBJ2-5
d_call: -
clone_size: -

cdr3_aa: CASSQRRTGGSNYGYTF
cdr3_nt: TGCGCCAGCAGCCAACGCCGGACAGGGGGCTCTAACTATGGCTACACCTTC
v_call: TRBV4-1
j_call: TRBJ1-2
d_call: TRBD1
clone_size: -